This TCR beta chain appears in the sequencing data of a study of blood T cell repertoires in COVID-19. The method was immunoSEQ multiplex PCR; TCRdb's version includes in-frame clones alone and lacks a portion of them. Seen here are tens of thousands of clones, roughly 80% observed once, and the top ten hold more than 4%. CDR3 length equals 15 residues. The germline V gene has CDR1 MNHEY and CDR2 SVGAGI. The ends lost 5 bases at V and 7 bases at J; junction bases unmatched: 8. This clone has a handful of counts. The sequenced sample consisted of peripheral blood. The rearrangement uses TRBV6-5 and TRBJ1-6; 7 positions agree with TRBD1. The receptor was isolated from a man at least 80 years old with COVID-19, enrolled during active disease. The CDR3 loop reads CASSTPDRPNSPLHF. As DNA, the CDR3 is TGTGCCAGCAGTACCCCGGACAGGCCAAATTCACCCCTCCACTTT.